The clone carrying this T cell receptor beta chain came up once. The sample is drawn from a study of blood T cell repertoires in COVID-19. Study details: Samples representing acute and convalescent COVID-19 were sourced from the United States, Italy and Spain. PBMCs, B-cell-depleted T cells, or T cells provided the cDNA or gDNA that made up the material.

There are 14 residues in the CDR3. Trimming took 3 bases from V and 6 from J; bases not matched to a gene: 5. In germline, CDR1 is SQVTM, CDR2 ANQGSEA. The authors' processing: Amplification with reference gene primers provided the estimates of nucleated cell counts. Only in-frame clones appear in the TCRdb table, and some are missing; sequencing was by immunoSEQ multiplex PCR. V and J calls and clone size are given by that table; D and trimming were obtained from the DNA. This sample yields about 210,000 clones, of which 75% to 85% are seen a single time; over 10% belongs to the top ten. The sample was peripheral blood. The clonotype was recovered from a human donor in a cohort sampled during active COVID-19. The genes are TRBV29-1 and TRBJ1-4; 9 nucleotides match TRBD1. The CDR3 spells CSVEGDREHEKLFF. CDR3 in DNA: TGCAGCGTTGAGGGGGACAGGGAGCATGAAAAACTGTTTTTT.